The clone carrying this TCR beta chain came up a few times. The source of the sample is a study of T cell clones after liver transplantation. V gave up 0 bases and J gave up 8 bases, with 10 bases separating them. CDR1 is WNHNN, CDR2 SYGVQD, per germline (reference sequence). The CDR3 totals 13 residues. Assay used: immunoSEQ multiplex PCR; TCRdb lists only in-frame clones, some missing. The sample records 8,500 to 10,000 clones, almost 80% being singletons. The chain employs TRBV10-1 and TRBJ1-2, with D tentatively TRBD1 (5 bases). The TCR sequence derives from a human donor who received a liver transplant. Sample: CD8+ T cells from blood, taken before liver transplant. The CDR3 sequence is CASSESKGYGYTF. DNA of the CDR3: TGCGCCAGCAGTGAGTCGAAGGGGTACGGCTACACCTTC.